The 23 T cell receptor beta chains below come from one sample, sequenced in a study of OX40 agonist ivuxolimab in advanced cancers. Clones were sequenced by immunoSEQ multiplex PCR, and TCRdb holds only the in-frame ones, with some missing. The data hold about 27,000 clones, with 65% to 90% observed a single time. The input for sequencing was CD4+ or CD8+ T cells sorted from blood, taken in a trial of the OX40 agonist ivuxolimab. Source of these receptors: an adult with an advanced solid tumor such as melanoma, head and neck, liver or kidney cancer.

The chain combines TRBV7-8 with TRBJ2-5, with TRBD2 as a possible D gene (6 bases). With 7 bases removed from V and 9 bases from J, the gap between germline ends came to 27 bases. This CDR3 spans 16 amino acids. The germline V gene has CDR1 SGHVS and CDR2 FQNEAQ. CDR3 sequence (DNA): TGTGCCAGCACTCAAGAGGAGGGCAAGTGGGACCCGGCCCAGTACTTC. It yields the protein CASTQEEGKWDPAQYF.

The chain has TRBV5-4 and TRBJ2-7; D perhaps matches TRBD2 (5 bases). Germline V gene lookup returns CDR1 SGHNT and CDR2 YYREEE (reference sequence). V was pared by 0 bases and J by 4 bases, with 11 bases between. This CDR3 has 14 residues. CDR3 sequence reads: CASSLGGPGYEQYF. The CDR3 coding sequence is TGTGCCAGCAGCTTGGGCGGGCCCGGGTACGAGCAGTACTTC.

The chain uses TRBV6-5 and TRBJ1-2; 8 bases are a match to TRBD1. Trimming at V came to 6 bases and at J to 4 bases, leaving 10 bases not matched to a gene. Looked up from germline, CDR1 is MNHEY and CDR2 is SVGAGI. This CDR3 is built from 15 residues. The CDR3 is CASSHPTGAIYGYTF. The DNA of the CDR3 is TGTGCCAGCAGCCATCCGACAGGGGCCATCTATGGCTACACCTTC.

The rearrangement joins TRBV13 to TRBJ1-1; no clear D. The germline V and J ends were trimmed by 0 bases and 4 bases, with 3 bases remaining between them. Germline V gene lookup returns CDR1 PRHDT and CDR2 FYEKMQ (reference sequence). The CDR3 has 12 residues. The CDR3 DNA sequence: TGTGCCAGCAGCTTAGGGTTCACTGAAGCTTTCTTT. This codes for CASSLGFTEAFF.

The chain links TRBV2 to TRBJ1-5; D is undetermined. Germline-derived CDR1 and CDR2 are SNHLY and FYNNEI. The CDR3 extends over 16 amino acids. Deletions cut 1 base from V and 0 bases from J, with 10 bases between. The CDR3 nucleotides read TGTGCCAGCAGTGAAGTAGGACCCTATAGCAATCAGCCCCAGCATTTT. Amino acids: CASSEVGPYSNQPQHF.

This clone was seen just once. The same CDR3 can be traced to other DNA sequences in this sample. The chain is built from TRBV2 and TRBJ1-2; 8 positions match TRBD1. The V gene end was trimmed by 4 bases and the J gene end by 4 bases; junction bases not matched to a gene: 5. Looked up from germline, CDR1 is SNHLY and CDR2 is FYNNEI. This CDR3 region has 14 residues. DNA for the CDR3: TGTGCCAGCAGTGTTCAGGGGGCCGGCTATGGCTACACCTTC. Translation: CASSVQGAGYGYTF. The complete variable domain, with remaining parts taken from reference TRBV2 and TRBJ1-2, reads EPEVTQTPSHQVTQMGQEVILRCVPISNHLYFYWYRQILGQKVEFLVSFYNNEISEKSEIFDDQFSVERPDGSNFTLKIRSTKLEDSAMYFCASSVQGAGYGYTFGSGTRLTVV.

The chain joins TRBV28 to TRBJ2-5, with 9 bases that match TRBD2. The V gene end was trimmed by 3 bases and the J gene end by 6 bases; junction bases not matched to a gene: 8. The CDR3 consists of 15 residues. Per the germline V gene, CDR1 is MDHEN and CDR2 is SYDVKM. CDR3 sequence: CASSFPRLAGKTQYF. DNA of the CDR3: TGTGCCAGCAGTTTCCCTCGGCTAGCGGGGAAGACCCAGTACTTC.

This clone has a single count. The V call is TRBV27, the J call TRBJ1-2; D is ambiguous. Trimming shortened V by 3 bases and J by 2 bases, and 7 bases separated the two germline ends. The germline V gene has CDR1 MNHEY and CDR2 SMNVEV (reference sequence). The CDR3 length is 13 residues. CDR3: CASSFRRNYGYTF. The CDR3 region has the DNA TGTGCCAGCAGTTTCCGACGGAACTATGGCTACACCTTC.

V and J are TRBV7-9 and TRBJ2-7, with 9 bases matching TRBD1. Germline V gives CDR1 SEHNR, CDR2 FQNEAQ (reference sequence). J gave up 3 bases and V 5 bases, and 8 bases lay outside the gene matches. The CDR3 extends over 15 amino acids. The CDR3 bases are TGTGCCAGCAGCACCCACAGGGGGCAAAGCTACGAGCAGTACTTC. Translated: CASSTHRGQSYEQYF.

This clone has more than one count but fewer than ten. The chain links TRBV7-9 to TRBJ2-7; D assignment may be TRBD1 or TRBD2 (6 bases each). V was clipped by 1 base and J by 0 bases, with 10 bases between them. The length of the CDR3 is 15 residues. From germline, CDR1 is SEHNR and CDR2 FQNEAQ (reference sequence). CDR3 coding DNA: TGTGCCAGCAGCTTAGTCCGGGGGCCCTCCTACGAGCAGTACTTC. Its protein product is CASSLVRGPSYEQYF.

This chain uses TRBV19 with TRBJ2-7; D is tentatively TRBD1 or TRBD2 (5 bases each). Germline V gives CDR1 LNHDA, CDR2 SQIVND (reference sequence). The CDR3 is made up of 14 amino acids. The germline V and J ends were trimmed by 3 bases and 2 bases, with 11 bases remaining between them. In nucleotides, the CDR3 is TGTGCCAGTAGTATGGGGGACGGTCCCTACGAGCAGTACTTC. Translating gives CASSMGDGPYEQYF.

This clone occurred once. The chain employs TRBV25-1 and TRBJ1-1; 7 positions agree with TRBD1. The CDR3 covers 12 residues. V gave up 6 bases and J gave up 7 bases; unmatched junction bases: 5. Germline V gives CDR1 MGHDK, CDR2 SYGVNS. The CDR3 bases are TGTGCCAGCAGGCGGGGACAGATTGAAGCTTTCTTT. Its protein is CASRRGQIEAFF. Using reference TRBV25-1 and TRBJ1-1 for the parts outside the CDR3, the full variable domain is EADIYQTPRYLVIGTGKKITLECSQTMGHDKMYWYQQDPGMELHLIHYSYGVNSTEKGDLSSESTVSRIRTEHFPLTLESARPSHTSQYLCASRRGQIEAFFGQGTRLTVV.

This chain links TRBV11-3 with TRBJ2-7; 8 bases match TRBD1. The germline V gene encodes CDR1 SGHNT and CDR2 YENEEA. V shed 5 bases, J shed 3 bases, and the junction held 3 bases outside the gene matches. The CDR3 is 13 residues long. CDR3 region: CASSLTGDYEQYF. In nucleotides, the CDR3 is TGTGCCAGCAGCCTGACAGGGGACTACGAGCAGTACTTC.

This clone was observed a few times. V gene TRBV11-3 combines with J gene TRBJ1-1, with D unclear. This CDR3 has 12 amino acids. Trimming cost V 8 bases and J 0 bases, with 7 bases left between them. Germline CDR1 is SGHNT and CDR2 is YENEEA. This CDR3 reads CASSGMNTEAFF. CDR3 sequence (DNA): TGTGCCAGCTCGGGGATGAACACTGAAGCTTTCTTT.

V and J are TRBV27 and TRBJ2-7; D is ambiguous. V was clipped by 2 bases and J by 2 bases, with 10 bases between them. There are 14 residues in the CDR3. Germline V gives CDR1 MNHEY, CDR2 SMNVEV (reference sequence). The CDR3 region is CASSLVPGAYEQYF. CDR3 bases: TGTGCCAGCAGTTTAGTCCCAGGTGCCTACGAGCAGTACTTC.

This clone was recorded once. The chain is built from TRBV7-8 and TRBJ1-4, with D possibly being TRBD1 (6 bases). Looked up from germline, CDR1 is SGHVS and CDR2 is FQNEAQ. CDR3 length: 14 amino acids. V lost 3 bases to trimming and J lost 6 bases, with 11 bases between them. The CDR3 DNA follows: TGTGCCAGCAGCTTTAGACAGGCGGATGAAAAACTGTTTTTT. This codes for CASSFRQADEKLFF.

The chain couples TRBV5-1 to TRBJ2-5, with 13 nucleotides matching TRBD2. CDR1 is SGHRS and CDR2 is YFSETQ in the germline V gene. The CDR3 is 17 amino acids. J was trimmed by 1 base and V by 2 bases; bases with no gene match: 5. CDR3 DNA: TGCGCCAGCAGCTTCGCCGGGACTAGCGGGGTCCAAGAGACCCAGTACTTC. This codes for CASSFAGTSGVQETQYF.

The chain has TRBV7-9 and TRBJ2-7; 7 nucleotides agree with TRBD2. Germline V lookup: CDR1 SEHNR, CDR2 FQNEAQ (reference sequence). This CDR3 spans 15 amino acids. V was clipped by 4 bases and J by 0 bases; unmatched bases: 6. CDR3 in amino acids: CASSSGGPVSYEQYF. CDR3 nucleotides: TGTGCCAGCAGCTCGGGGGGACCTGTCTCCTACGAGCAGTACTTC.

The V call is TRBV9, the J call TRBJ2-3, with D perhaps matching TRBD1 (6 bases). Trimming stripped 0 bases from V and 0 bases from J, with 11 bases between. Germline lookup yields CDR1 SGDLS and CDR2 YYNGEE. This CDR3 has 16 residues. CDR3 sequence (DNA): TGTGCCAGCAGCGTAGGGTCAGGGGTAAGCACAGATACGCAGTATTTT. As protein: CASSVGSGVSTDTQYF.

The chain uses TRBV6-5 and TRBJ2-2; D not resolved. The CDR3 runs to 12 residues. CDR1 is MNHEY and CDR2 is SVGAGI in the germline V gene. Trimming pared 2 bases from V and 4 bases from J, leaving 2 bases between. The CDR3 reads CASSYGTGELFF. The CDR3 DNA reads as TGTGCCAGCAGTTACGGCACCGGGGAGCTGTTTTTT.

CDR3 residues: CAISESTSGGAQGIYEQYF. CDR3 DNA sequence: TGTGCCATCAGTGAGTCGACTAGCGGGGGGGCCCAAGGTATCTACGAGCAGTACTTC. The chain joins TRBV10-3 to TRBJ2-7; 14 bases are shared with TRBD2. CDR3 size: 19 residues. The J segment lost 3 bases and the V segment lost 0 bases, leaving 10 bases of the junction unmatched. Germline assignment: CDR1 ENHRY and CDR2 SYGVKD.

The V and J genes are TRBV4-1 and TRBJ1-1; D is possibly TRBD1 (6 bases). This CDR3 contains 16 residues. Trimming stripped 4 bases from V and 6 bases from J, with 21 bases between. Germline assignment: CDR1 MGHRA and CDR2 YSYEKL. The CDR3 nucleotides are TGCGCCAGCAGCCCCCGGCAGGGGACCGAAATAGCTGAAGCTTTCTTT. Its translation is CASSPRQGTEIAEAFF.

This clone has only a few counts. CDR3 residues: CASSYGRDYGYTF. CDR3 DNA: TGTGCCAGCAGTTACGGCAGGGACTATGGCTACACCTTC. The gene calls are TRBV6-6 and TRBJ1-2; the D gene is possibly TRBD1 (5 bases). Germline CDR1 MNHNY, CDR2 SVGAGI (reference sequence). Trimming removed 2 bases at V and 3 bases at J, with 7 bases between. This CDR3 comprises 13 residues.